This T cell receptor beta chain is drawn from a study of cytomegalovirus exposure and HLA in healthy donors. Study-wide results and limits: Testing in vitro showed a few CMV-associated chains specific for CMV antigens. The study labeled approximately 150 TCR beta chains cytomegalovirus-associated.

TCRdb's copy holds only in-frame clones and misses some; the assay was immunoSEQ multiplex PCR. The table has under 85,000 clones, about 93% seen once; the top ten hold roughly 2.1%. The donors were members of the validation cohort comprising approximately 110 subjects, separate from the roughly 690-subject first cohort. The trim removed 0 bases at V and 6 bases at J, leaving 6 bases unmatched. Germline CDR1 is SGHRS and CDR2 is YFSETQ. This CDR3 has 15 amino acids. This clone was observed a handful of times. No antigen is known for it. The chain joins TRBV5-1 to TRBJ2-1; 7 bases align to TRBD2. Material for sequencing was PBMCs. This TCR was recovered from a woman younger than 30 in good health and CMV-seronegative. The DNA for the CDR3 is TGCGCCAGCAGCTTGGAAAGCGGGACCGTCAATGAGCAGTTCTTC. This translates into CASSLESGTVNEQFF.